This T cell receptor (beta chain) was found in a study of T cell clonotyping in hematopoietic cell transplantation. Study-wide findings and caveats: Few recipient clonotypes overlapped donors; over 95% were de novo at given depth. Cells were unsorted, so CD4 and CD8 contributions were not separated.

The repertoire was sequenced with immunoSEQ multiplex PCR; TCRdb's copy has only in-frame clones and lacks some. The sample includes over a thousand clones, 78% of them seen just once. As to this clone: Its antigen remains unidentified.

Samples: about 28 days before transplant, then days 30, 100 and 180 after. Trimming shortened V by 6 bases and J by 0 bases, and 12 bases separated the two germline ends. Germline CDR1 and CDR2: SQVTM and ANQGSEA. There are 13 residues in the CDR3. This sequence was found in a male patient between 55 and 70 years old who had an allogeneic stem cell transplant, so the T cells may come from the graft donor. Some clones in this sample may be carry-over from other donors' samples. V gene TRBV29-1 combines with J gene TRBJ2-7; D possibly uses TRBD1 or TRBD2 (5 bases each). The material was PBMCs, obtained 30 days after allogeneic stem cell transplant. CDR3 DNA: TGCAGCGTCTGGGACCTGAGCTCCTACGAGCAGTACTTC. Its protein is CSVWDLSSYEQYF.